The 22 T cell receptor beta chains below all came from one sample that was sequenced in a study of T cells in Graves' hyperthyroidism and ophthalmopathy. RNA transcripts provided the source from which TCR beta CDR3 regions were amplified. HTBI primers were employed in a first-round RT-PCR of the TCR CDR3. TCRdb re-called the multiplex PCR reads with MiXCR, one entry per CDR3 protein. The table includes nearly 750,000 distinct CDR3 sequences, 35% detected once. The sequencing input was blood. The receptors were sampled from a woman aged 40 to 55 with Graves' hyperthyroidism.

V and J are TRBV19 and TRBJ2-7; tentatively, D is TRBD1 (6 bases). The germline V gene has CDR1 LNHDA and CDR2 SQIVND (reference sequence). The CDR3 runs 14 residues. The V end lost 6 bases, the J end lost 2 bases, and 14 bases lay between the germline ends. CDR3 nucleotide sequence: TGTGCCAGTAGGGACAGCGGACAGACCTACGAGCAGTACTTC. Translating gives CASRDSGQTYEQYF.

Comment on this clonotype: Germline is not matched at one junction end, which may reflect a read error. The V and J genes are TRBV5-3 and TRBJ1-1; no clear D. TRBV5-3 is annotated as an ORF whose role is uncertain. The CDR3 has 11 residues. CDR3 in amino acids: CASSQAQLAFF. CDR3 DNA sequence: TGCGCCAGCAGCCAAGCCCAACTGGCTTTCTTT.

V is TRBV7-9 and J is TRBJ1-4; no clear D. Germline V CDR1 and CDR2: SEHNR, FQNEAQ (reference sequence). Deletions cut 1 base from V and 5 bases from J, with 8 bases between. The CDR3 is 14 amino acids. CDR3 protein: CASSLEAENEKLFF. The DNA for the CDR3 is TGTGCCAGCAGCTTAGAGGCAGAAAATGAAAAACTGTTTTTT.

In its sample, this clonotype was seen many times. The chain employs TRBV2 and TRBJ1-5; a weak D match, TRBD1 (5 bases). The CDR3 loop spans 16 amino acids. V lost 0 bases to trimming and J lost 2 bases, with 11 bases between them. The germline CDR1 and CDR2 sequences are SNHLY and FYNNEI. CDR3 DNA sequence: TGTGCCAGCAGTGAAGCTGGGCAGGGTGGCAATCAGCCCCAGCATTTT. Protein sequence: CASSEAGQGGNQPQHF.

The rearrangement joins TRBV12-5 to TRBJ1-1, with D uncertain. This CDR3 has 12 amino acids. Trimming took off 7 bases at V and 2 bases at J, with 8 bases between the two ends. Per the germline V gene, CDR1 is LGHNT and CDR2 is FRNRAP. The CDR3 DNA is TGTGCTAGTGCCACAGCCAACACTGAAGCTTTCTTT. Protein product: CASATANTEAFF.

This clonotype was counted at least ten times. CDR3 nucleotide sequence: TGTGCCAGCAGCCAAGGGGTCGGCGGGGCGTACGAGCAGTACTTC. Amino acid sequence: CASSQGVGGAYEQYF. V usage is TRBV14 and J usage is TRBJ2-7; a weak D match, TRBD2 (6 bases). V lost 1 base and J lost 4, with 14 bases in between. The CDR3 length is 15 residues. CDR1 SGHDN and CDR2 FVKESK come from the germline V gene.

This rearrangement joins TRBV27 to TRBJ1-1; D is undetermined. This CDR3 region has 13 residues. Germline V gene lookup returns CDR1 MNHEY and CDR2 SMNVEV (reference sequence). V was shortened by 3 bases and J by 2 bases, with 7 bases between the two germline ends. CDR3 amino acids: CASSFNSNTEAFF. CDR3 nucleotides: TGTGCCAGCAGTTTCAATAGTAACACTGAAGCTTTCTTT.

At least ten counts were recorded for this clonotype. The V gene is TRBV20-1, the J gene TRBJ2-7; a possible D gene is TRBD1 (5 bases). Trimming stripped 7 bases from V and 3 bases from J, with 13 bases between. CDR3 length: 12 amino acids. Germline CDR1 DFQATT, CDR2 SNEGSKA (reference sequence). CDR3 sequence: CSVARAYYEQYF. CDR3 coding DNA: TGCAGTGTAGCCAGGGCATACTACGAGCAGTACTTC.

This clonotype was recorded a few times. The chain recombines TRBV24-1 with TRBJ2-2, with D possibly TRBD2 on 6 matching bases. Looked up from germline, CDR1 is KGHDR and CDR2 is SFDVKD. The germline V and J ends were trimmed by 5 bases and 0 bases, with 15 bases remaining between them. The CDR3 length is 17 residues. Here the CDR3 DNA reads TGTGCCACCAGTGCAGAGCGGAGGGGAGCGAACACCGGGGAGCTGTTTTTT. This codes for CATSAERRGANTGELFF.

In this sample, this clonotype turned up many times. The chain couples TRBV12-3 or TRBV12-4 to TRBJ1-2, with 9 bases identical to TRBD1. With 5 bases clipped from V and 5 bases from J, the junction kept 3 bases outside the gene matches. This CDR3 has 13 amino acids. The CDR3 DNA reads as TGTGCCAGCAGTCTCGGGACAGGGTATGGCTACACCTTC. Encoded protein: CASSLGTGYGYTF.

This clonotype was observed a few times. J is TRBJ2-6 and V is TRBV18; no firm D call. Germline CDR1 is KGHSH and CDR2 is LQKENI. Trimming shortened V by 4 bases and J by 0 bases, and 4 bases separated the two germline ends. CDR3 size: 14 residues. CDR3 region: CASSHDSGANVLTF. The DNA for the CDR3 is TGTGCCAGCTCACACGACTCTGGGGCCAACGTCCTGACTTTC.

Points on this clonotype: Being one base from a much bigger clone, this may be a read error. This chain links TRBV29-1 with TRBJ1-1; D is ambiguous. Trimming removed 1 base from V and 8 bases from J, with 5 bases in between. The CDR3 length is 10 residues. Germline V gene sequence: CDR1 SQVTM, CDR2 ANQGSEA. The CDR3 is CSVEGVEAFF. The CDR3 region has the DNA TGCAGCGTTGAAGGCGTGGAAGCTTTCTTT.

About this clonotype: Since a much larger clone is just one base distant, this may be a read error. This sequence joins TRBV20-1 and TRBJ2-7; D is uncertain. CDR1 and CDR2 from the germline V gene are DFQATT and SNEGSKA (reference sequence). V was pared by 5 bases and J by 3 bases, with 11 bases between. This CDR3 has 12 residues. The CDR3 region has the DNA TGCAGTGCTTACAGAGCCGTCTACGAGCAGTACTTC. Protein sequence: CSAYRAVYEQYF.

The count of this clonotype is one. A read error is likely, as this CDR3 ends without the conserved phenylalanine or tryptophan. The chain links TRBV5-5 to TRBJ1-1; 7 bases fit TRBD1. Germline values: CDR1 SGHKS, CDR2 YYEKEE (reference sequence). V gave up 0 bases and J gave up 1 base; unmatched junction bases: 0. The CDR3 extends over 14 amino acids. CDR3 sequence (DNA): TGTGCCAGCAGCTTGGACAGGGGGAACACTGAAGCTTTCCTT. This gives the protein CASSLDRGNTEAFL.

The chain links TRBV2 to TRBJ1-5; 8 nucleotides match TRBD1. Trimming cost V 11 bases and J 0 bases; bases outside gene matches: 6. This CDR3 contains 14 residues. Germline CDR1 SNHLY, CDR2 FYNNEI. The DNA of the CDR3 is TGTGCCCGCCTACAGGGGGTTAGCAATCAGCCCCAGCATTTT. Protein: CARLQGVSNQPQHF.

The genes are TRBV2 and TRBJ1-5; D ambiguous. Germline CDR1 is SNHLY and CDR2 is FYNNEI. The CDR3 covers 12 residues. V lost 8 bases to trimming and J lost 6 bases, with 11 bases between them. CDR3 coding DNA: TGTGCCAGCCAAGACGAGATTCAGCCCCAGCATTTT. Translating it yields CASQDEIQPQHF.

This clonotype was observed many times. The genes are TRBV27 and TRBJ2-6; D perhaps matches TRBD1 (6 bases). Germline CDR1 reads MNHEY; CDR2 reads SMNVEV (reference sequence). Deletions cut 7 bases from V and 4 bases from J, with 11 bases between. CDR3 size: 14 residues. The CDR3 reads CASTTGSGANVLTF. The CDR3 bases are TGTGCCAGCACTACAGGGTCCGGGGCCAACGTCCTGACTTTC.

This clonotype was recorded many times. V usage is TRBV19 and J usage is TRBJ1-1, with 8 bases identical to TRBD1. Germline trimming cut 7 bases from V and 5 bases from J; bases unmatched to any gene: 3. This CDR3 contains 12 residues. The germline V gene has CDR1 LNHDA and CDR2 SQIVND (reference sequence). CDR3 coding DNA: TGTGCCAGTAAGGACAGGGTTACTGAAGCTTTCTTT. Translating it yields CASKDRVTEAFF.

CDR3 DNA sequence: TGTGCCAGCAGCCGGCGGGGATATGATAGCTCCTACAATGAGCAGTTCTTC. This sequence encodes CASSRRGYDSSYNEQFF. The chain recombines TRBV4-2 with TRBJ2-1; D perhaps matches TRBD2 (6 bases). The germline V gene encodes CDR1 LGHNA and CDR2 YNFKEQ. V shed 4 bases and J shed 0 bases, with 16 bases lying between them. CDR3 length equals 17 residues.

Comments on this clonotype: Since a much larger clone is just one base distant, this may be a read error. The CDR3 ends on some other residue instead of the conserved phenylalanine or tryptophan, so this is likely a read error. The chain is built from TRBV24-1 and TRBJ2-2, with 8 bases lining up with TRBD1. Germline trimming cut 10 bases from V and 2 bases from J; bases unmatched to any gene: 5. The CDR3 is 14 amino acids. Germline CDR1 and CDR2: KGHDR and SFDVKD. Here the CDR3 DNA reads TGTGCCACAAAGGGACAGGTCAACACCGGGGAGCTGTTTCTT. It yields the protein CATKGQVNTGELFL.

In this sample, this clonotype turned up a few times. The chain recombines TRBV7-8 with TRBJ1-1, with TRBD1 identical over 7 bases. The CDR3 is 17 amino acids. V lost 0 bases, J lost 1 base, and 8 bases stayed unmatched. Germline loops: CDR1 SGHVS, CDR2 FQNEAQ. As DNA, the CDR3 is TGTGCCAGCAGCTTAGCGAGGGGGCGCCGGGAGAACACTGAAGCTTTCTTT. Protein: CASSLARGRRENTEAFF.

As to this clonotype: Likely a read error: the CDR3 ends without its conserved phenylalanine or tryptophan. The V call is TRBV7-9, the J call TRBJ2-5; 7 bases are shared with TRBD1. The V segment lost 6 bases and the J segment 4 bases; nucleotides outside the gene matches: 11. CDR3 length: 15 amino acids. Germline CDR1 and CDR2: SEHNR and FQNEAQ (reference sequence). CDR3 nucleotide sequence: TGTGCCAGCAGTTGGAGAACAGGGGAAGCAGAGACCCAGTACATC. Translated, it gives CASSWRTGEAETQYI.